What follows are 4 T cell receptor beta chains derived from one specimen sequenced in a study of graft-versus-host responses after intestinal transplantation. Their specific antigens are unknown. Measured with immunoSEQ multiplex PCR; TCRdb has only the in-frame clones, and not every one. The top ten clones hold around 0.11% of a sample with more than 70,000 clones, 75% to 90% of them seen once. Material: unstimulated CD4+ T cells sorted from spleen or lymph node cells, obtained before intestinal transplant. These receptors were taken from a human donor who received an intestinal transplant.

The J gene is TRBJ1-2, the V gene TRBV15; 7 positions match TRBD1. CDR1 is LNHNV and CDR2 is YYDKDF in the germline V gene (reference sequence). Trimming removed 0 bases from V and 6 bases from J; junction bases left unmatched: 7. CDR3 length: 15 amino acids. CDR3 sequence (DNA): TGTGCCACCAGCAGAGATTATAGACAGGGCGATGGCTACACCTTC. Protein: CATSRDYRQGDGYTF.

This clone was recorded once. V usage is TRBV20-1 and J usage is TRBJ1-2, with no clear D. Between the trimmed V and J ends, which lost 1 base and 6 bases, there was a span of 6 bases. The length of the CDR3 is 11 residues. Looked up from germline, CDR1 is DFQATT and CDR2 is SNEGSKA (reference sequence). The CDR3 DNA follows: TGCAGTGCTAGAGGATCGGATGGCTACACCTTC. It specifies CSARGSDGYTF.

The rearrangement joins TRBV18 to TRBJ1-1; D not certain. CDR1 and CDR2 (germline): KGHSH, LQKENI. V shed 6 bases and J shed 8 bases, with 13 bases lying between them. The CDR3 spans 12 residues. CDR3 loop: CASSPLAGEAFF. CDR3 nucleotide sequence: TGTGCCAGCTCCCCGCTTGCGGGAGAAGCTTTCTTT. The full variable domain, rest sourced from reference TRBV18 and TRBJ1-1, is NAGVMQNPRHLVRRRGQEARLRCSPMKGHSHVYWYRQLPEEGLKFMVYLQKENIIDESGMPKERFSAEFPKEGPSILRIQQVVRGDSAAYFCASSPLAGEAFFGQGTRLTVV.

This CDR3 reads CASSLDIGGQETQYF. The CDR3 DNA is TGCGCCAGCAGCTTGGATATCGGGGGACAAGAGACCCAGTACTTC. The chain couples TRBV5-1 to TRBJ2-5, with TRBD2 as a possible D gene (6 bases). The CDR3 contains 15 residues. V lost 0 bases and J 2 bases, leaving 11 bases between the germline ends. Germline CDR1 reads SGHRS; CDR2 reads YFSETQ.